The 15 T cell receptor beta chains below all came from one sample that was sequenced in a study of tumor-infiltrating lymphocytes in primary liver carcinoma. Starting from 500 ng of total RNA, TCR beta cDNA was produced with a primer in the constant region. Nested multiplex PCR, run for three rounds with slightly modified ARM-PCR, yielded TCR beta libraries. PCR rounds one and two used TRBV1-TRBV30 forward primers with a C-beta reverse primer for 10 cycles each. TCRdb processed the multiplex PCR reads anew with MiXCR; each CDR3 protein has one entry. The sample contains around 330,000 distinct CDR3 sequences, roughly three fifths of which appear only once. Germline DNA was extracted alongside blood RNA, which was obtained from unsorted whole blood. The sequenced material came from peripheral blood. Receptor source: a woman aged 25 to 39 with primary liver carcinoma and hepatitis B virus infection.

A note on this clonotype: A much larger clone differs by one base, so this may be a read error. The J gene is TRBJ2-7, the V gene TRBV6-5; D is tentatively TRBD1 or TRBD2 (5 bases each). The length of the CDR3 is 14 residues. Germline values: CDR1 MNHEY, CDR2 SVGAGI. CDR3 loop: CTSTPSRGSYEQYF. Here the CDR3 DNA reads TGTACCAGCACCCCCTCGAGGGGCTCCTACGAGCAGTACTTC.

With regard to this clonotype: The junction and the germline gene differ at one end; a read error may be behind it. This chain connects TRBV6-1 to TRBJ1-3; 10 bases fit TRBD1. The CDR3 is 14 residues long. The germline CDR1 and CDR2 sequences are MNHNS and SASEGT. CDR3 sequence: CTSGTGVTGNTIYF. In nucleotides, the CDR3 is TGTACCAGCGGGACAGGGGTTACTGGAAACACCATATATTTT.

On this clonotype itself: At one end the junction does not follow the germline gene, possibly because of a read error. The gene calls are TRBV4-2 and TRBJ1-3, with 7 positions matching TRBD1. CDR3 size: 18 residues. Germline values: CDR1 LGHNA, CDR2 YNFKEQ. CDR3 sequence: CASSQDPGGKYSGSTIYF. DNA for the CDR3: TGTGCCAGCAGCCAAGATCCAGGGGGGAAATACTCTGGAAGCACCATATATTTT.

This sequence joins TRBV12-3 or TRBV12-4 and TRBJ2-3; D is possibly TRBD2 (6 bases). V was cut by 4 bases and J by 0 bases, with 14 bases left in between. This CDR3 has 16 residues. The CDR3 reads CASSSGTGGSTDTQYF. The CDR3 nucleotides are TGTGCCAGCAGTTCGGGGACTGGCGGGAGCACAGATACGCAGTATTTT.

The chain uses TRBV28 and TRBJ1-2; D may be TRBD1 (6 bases). Germline loops: CDR1 MDHEN, CDR2 SYDVKM. V lost 2 bases and J 5 bases, leaving 18 bases between the germline ends. The CDR3 contains 16 residues. CDR3 bases: TGTGCCAGCAGTTTAAGGGGGGGCAGGGAGGGGTATGGCTACACCTTC. This codes for CASSLRGGREGYGYTF.

In regard to this clonotype: An end of the junction does not agree with germline; a read error may underlie this. The chain links TRBV7-9 to TRBJ2-7, with a tentative D call TRBD2 (5 bases). There are 12 residues in the CDR3. CDR1 is SEHNR, CDR2 FQNEAQ, per germline (reference sequence). CDR3 protein: CASSYRDYERYF. CDR3 DNA: TGTGCCAGCAGCTACAGAGACTACGAGCGGTACTTC.

In this sample, this clonotype turned up many times. The chain combines TRBV6-5 with TRBJ2-3; D ambiguous. This CDR3 has 14 residues. CDR1 MNHEY and CDR2 SVGAGI come from the germline V gene. V gave up 2 bases and J gave up 0 bases, with 6 bases separating them. CDR3 residues: CASSYLSSTDTQYF. The DNA for the CDR3 is TGTGCCAGCAGTTACCTATCTAGCACAGATACGCAGTATTTT.

The chain employs TRBV10-3 and TRBJ2-3; a weak D match, TRBD2 (6 bases). Per the germline V gene, CDR1 is ENHRY and CDR2 is SYGVKD. The length of the CDR3 is 17 residues. V lost 5 bases and J 0 bases, leaving 18 bases between the germline ends. The CDR3 reads CAISKDLGGVSTDTQYF. The CDR3 nucleotides read TGTGCCATCAGTAAGGATCTCGGCGGGGTTAGCACAGATACGCAGTATTTT.

Note on this clonotype: Because the CDR3 is missing its conserved closing phenylalanine or tryptophan, this is likely a read error. The chain is built from TRBV11-2 and TRBJ2-7, with a possible D match to TRBD2 (5 bases). Germline CDR1 is SGHAT and CDR2 is FQNNGV. The CDR3 is 13 amino acids. The CDR3 sequence: CASSPTTSYGQYS. In nucleotides, the CDR3 is TGTGCCAGCAGCCCGACTACCTCGTACGGGCAGTACTCC.

Notes on this clonotype: This clone may be a read error of a much larger clone one base away. The chain has TRBV6-5 and TRBJ2-7, with 9 bases matching TRBD1. V gave up 2 bases and J gave up 5 bases; unmatched junction bases: 7. Germline loops: CDR1 MNHEY, CDR2 SVGAGI. CDR3 size: 15 residues. CDR3 coding DNA: TGTGCCAGCAGTTACACACTCTGGGACAGGGACGAGCAGTACTTC. Protein: CASSYTLWDRDEQYF.

This clonotype was recorded only once. This may arise from a read error, as a much more abundant clone is one base away. The chain carries TRBV12-5 and TRBJ2-1; D not certain. Germline V gene lookup returns CDR1 LGHNT and CDR2 FRNRAP. The CDR3 loop spans 12 amino acids. CDR3 bases: TGTGATAGTGGCCTGGGTAAGAATGAGCAGTTCTTC. This translates into CDSGLGKNEQFF.

The J gene is TRBJ2-7, the V gene TRBV11-2; 12 bases align to TRBD2. The trim removed 9 bases at V and 7 bases at J, leaving 19 bases unmatched. The CDR3 has 17 amino acids. CDR1 is SGHAT and CDR2 is FQNNGV in the germline V gene. DNA for the CDR3: TGTGCCAGGAGCCTAGATATCGCTAGCGGGAGGGTGAGGGAGCAGTACTTC. As protein: CARSLDIASGRVREQYF.

The chain couples TRBV11-1 to TRBJ2-2; D possibly corresponds to TRBD2 (5 bases). Trimming removed 6 bases at V and 14 bases at J, with 19 bases between. This CDR3 has 13 residues. CDR1 and CDR2 from the germline V gene are SGHAT and FQDESV (reference sequence). CDR3 nucleotides: TGTGCCAGCAGGAGGGCCCTCAATATGGAACTGTTTTTT. It encodes CASRRALNMELFF.

This clonotype was detected ten times or more. V usage is TRBV12-3 or TRBV12-4 and J usage is TRBJ2-2; D unresolved. With 3 bases removed from V and 5 bases from J, the gap between germline ends came to 7 bases. The CDR3 covers 13 residues. CDR3 in DNA: TGTGCCAGCAGTTTGATCGAGACCGGGGAGCTGTTTTTT. Translating it yields CASSLIETGELFF.

Of note for this clonotype: A read error may be the cause here, since a much bigger clone is one base away. DNA for the CDR3: TGCAGCGTTATGGGAGGTTCCTACAATCAGCAGTTCTTC. Its protein is CSVMGGSYNQQFF. The V call is TRBV29-1, the J call TRBJ2-1; tentative D call: TRBD2 (6 bases). Germline CDR1 reads SQVTM; CDR2 reads ANQGSEA. This CDR3 comprises 13 residues.